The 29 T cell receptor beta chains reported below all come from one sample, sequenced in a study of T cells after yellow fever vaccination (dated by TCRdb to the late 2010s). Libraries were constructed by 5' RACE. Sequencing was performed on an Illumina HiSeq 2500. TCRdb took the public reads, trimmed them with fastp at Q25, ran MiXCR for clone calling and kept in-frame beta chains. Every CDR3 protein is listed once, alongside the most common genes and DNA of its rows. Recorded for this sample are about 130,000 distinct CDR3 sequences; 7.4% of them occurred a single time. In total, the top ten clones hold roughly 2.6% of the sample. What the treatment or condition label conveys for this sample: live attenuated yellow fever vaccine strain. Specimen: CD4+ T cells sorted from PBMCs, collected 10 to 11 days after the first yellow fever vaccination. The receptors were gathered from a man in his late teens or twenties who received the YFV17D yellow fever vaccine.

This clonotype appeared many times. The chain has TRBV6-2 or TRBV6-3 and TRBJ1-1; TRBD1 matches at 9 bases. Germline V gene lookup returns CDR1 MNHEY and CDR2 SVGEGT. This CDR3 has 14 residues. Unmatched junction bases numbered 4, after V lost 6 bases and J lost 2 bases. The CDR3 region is CASSHRGRNTEAFF. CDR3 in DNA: TGTGCCAGCAGCCACAGGGGGCGAAACACTGAAGCTTTCTTT.

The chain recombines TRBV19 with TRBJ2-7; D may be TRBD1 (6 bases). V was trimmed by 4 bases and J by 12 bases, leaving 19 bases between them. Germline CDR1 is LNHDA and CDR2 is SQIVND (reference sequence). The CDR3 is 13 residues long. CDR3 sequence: CASSTRDQAGAYF. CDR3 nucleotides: TGTGCCAGTAGTACCCGGGACCAGGCAGGGGCGTACTTC.

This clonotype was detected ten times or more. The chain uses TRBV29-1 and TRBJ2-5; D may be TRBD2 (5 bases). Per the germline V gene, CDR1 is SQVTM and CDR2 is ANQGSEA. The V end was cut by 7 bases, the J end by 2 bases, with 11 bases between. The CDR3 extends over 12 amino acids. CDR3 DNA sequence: TGCAGCGCCCCCCGAGGGCAAGAGACCCAGTACTTC. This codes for CSAPRGQETQYF.

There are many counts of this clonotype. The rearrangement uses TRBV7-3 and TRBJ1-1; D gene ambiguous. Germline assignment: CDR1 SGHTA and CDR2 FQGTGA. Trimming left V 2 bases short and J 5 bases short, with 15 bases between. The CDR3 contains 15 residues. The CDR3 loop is CASSLFGPTGTEAFF. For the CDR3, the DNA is TGTGCCAGCAGCTTATTCGGGCCTACGGGGACTGAAGCTTTCTTT.

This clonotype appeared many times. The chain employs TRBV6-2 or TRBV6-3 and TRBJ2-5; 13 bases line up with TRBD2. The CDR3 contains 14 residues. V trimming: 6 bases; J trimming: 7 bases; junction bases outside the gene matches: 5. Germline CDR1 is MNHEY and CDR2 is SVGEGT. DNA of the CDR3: TGTGCCAGCAGGGGACTAGCGGGGATGATGACCCAGTACTTC. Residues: CASRGLAGMMTQYF.

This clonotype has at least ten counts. The CDR3, as DNA: TGTGCCAGCAGCCAAGATGAAGGGGGGTGCTCCTACGAGCAGTACGTC. Amino acid sequence: CASSQDEGGCSYEQYV. V usage is TRBV3-1 and J usage is TRBJ2-7; D may be TRBD1 or TRBD2 (6 bases each). CDR3 length equals 16 residues. The germline gives CDR1 LGHDT, CDR2 YNNKEL (reference sequence). The V gene lost 0 bases and the J gene lost 0 bases, with 12 bases spanning the gap.

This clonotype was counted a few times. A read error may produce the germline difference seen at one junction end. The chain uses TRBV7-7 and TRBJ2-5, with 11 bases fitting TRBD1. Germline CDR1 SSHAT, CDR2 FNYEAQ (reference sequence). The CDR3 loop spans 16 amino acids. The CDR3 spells CASSLAGQGAGETQYF. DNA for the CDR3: TGTGCTAGCAGCTTAGCAGGACAGGGGGCCGGAGAGACCCAGTACTTC.

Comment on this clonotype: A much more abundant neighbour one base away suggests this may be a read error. The DNA of the CDR3 is TGTGCCAGCAGGTGCAGGGGCACTGAAGCTTTCTTT. Amino acid sequence: CASRCRGTEAFF. V is TRBV6-5 and J is TRBJ1-1; possible D gene TRBD1, 6 bases. The CDR3 is 12 amino acids. CDR1 is MNHEY and CDR2 is SVGAGI in the germline V gene. The V end lost 6 bases, the J end lost 4 bases, and 9 bases lay between the germline ends.

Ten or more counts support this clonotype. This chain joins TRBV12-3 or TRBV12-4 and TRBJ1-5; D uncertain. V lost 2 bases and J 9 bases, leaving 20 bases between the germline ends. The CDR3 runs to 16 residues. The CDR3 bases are TGTGCCAGCAGTTTAATCTTGAGCGGGGATGTGCCGCCCCAGCATTTT. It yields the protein CASSLILSGDVPPQHF.

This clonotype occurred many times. The DNA of the CDR3 is TGTGCCAGCAGGCCGGCGGGCGGGGACGGGGAGCTGTTTTTT. The encoded protein is CASRPAGGDGELFF. J is TRBJ2-2 and V is TRBV12-3 or TRBV12-4; D may be TRBD2 (6 bases). V was shortened by 6 bases and J by 7 bases, with 15 bases between the two germline ends. CDR3 size: 14 residues.

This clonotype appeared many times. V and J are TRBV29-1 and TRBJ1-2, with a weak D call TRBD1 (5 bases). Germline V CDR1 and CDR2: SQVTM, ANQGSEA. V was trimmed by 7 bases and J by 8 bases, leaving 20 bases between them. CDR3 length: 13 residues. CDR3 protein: CSATNRLSGGYTF. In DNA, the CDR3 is TGCAGCGCGACAAACAGGTTATCGGGCGGCTACACCTTC.

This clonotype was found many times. CDR3 bases: TGTGCCAGCACCGGACAGGTTCATAATTCACCCCTCCACTTT. It specifies CASTGQVHNSPLHF. The genes are TRBV7-9 and TRBJ1-6; 7 nucleotides agree with TRBD1. V trimming: 7 bases; J trimming: 5 bases; junction bases outside the gene matches: 5. CDR1 is SEHNR, CDR2 FQNEAQ, per germline (reference sequence). The CDR3 consists of 14 residues.

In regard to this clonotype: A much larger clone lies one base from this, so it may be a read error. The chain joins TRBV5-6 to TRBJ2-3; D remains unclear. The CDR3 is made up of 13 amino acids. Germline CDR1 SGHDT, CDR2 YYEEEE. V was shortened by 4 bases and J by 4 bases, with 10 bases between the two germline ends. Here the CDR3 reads CASSRNGPDTQYF. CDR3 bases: TGTGCCAGCAGCCGGAACGGGCCAGATACGCAGTATTTT. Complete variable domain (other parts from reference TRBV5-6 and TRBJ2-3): DAGVTQSPTHLIKTRGQQVTLRCSPKSGHDTVSWYQQALGQGPQFIFQYYEEEERQRGNFPDRFSGHQFPNYSSELNVNALLLGDSALYLCASSRNGPDTQYFGPGTRLTVL.

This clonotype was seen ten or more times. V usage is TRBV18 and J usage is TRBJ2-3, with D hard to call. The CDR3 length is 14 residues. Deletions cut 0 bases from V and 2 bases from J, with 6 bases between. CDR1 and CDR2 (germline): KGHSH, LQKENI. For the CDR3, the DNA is TGTGCCAGCTCACCACCGGTTACCACAGATACGCAGTATTTT. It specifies CASSPPVTTDTQYF.

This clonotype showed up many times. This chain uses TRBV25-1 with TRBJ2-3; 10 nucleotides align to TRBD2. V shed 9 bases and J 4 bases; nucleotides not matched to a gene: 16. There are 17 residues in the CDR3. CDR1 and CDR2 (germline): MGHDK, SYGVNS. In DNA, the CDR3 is TGTGCCAGTGGGTCAACTAGCGGGGAACGTACACCAGATACGCAGTATTTT. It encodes CASGSTSGERTPDTQYF.

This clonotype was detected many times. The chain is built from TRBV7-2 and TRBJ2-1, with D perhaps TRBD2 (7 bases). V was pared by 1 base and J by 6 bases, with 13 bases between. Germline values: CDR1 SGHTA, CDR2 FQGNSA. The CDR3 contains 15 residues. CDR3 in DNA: TGTGCCAGCAGCTTAGGGGGGGGCCTGGCCAATGAGCAGTTCTTC. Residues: CASSLGGGLANEQFF.

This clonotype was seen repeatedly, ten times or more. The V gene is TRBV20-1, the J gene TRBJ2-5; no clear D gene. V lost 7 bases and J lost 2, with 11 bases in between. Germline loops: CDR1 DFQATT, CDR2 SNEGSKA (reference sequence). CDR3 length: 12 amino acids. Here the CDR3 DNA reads TGCAGTGGGCCGGACGGGCAAGAGACCCAGTACTTC. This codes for CSGPDGQETQYF.

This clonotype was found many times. The CDR3 here is CASSRPGDTQYF. CDR3 DNA: TGCGCCAGCAGCCGCCCAGGGGATACGCAGTATTTT. The V and J genes are TRBV5-1 and TRBJ2-3; possibly TRBD1 for D (5 bases). With 4 bases removed from V and 6 bases from J, the gap between germline ends came to 9 bases. CDR3 length: 12 residues. Germline V gene lookup returns CDR1 SGHRS and CDR2 YFSETQ.

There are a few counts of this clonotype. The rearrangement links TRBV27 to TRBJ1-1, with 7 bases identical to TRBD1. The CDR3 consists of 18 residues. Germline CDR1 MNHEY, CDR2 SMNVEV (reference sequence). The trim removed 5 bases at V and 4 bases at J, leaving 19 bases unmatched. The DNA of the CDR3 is TGTGCCAGCAGTCACGACCCCCGGACAGGCAACCTGGGCACTGAAGCTTTCTTT. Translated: CASSHDPRTGNLGTEAFF.

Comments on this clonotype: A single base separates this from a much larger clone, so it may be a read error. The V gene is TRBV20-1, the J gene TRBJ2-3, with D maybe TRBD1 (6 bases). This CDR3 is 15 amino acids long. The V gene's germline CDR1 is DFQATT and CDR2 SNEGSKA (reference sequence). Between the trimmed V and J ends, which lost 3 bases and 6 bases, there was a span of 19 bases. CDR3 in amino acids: CSASFRDTGNDTQYF. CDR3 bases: TGCAGTGCTAGCTTCCGGGACACAGGAAATGATACGCAGTATTTT.

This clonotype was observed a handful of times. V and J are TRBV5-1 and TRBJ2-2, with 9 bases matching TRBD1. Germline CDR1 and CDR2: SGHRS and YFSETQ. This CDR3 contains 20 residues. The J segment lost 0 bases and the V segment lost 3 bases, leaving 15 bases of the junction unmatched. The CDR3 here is CASSSIEGTGTGANTGELFF. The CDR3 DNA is TGCGCCAGCAGCTCGATTGAAGGGACAGGGACCGGCGCGAACACCGGGGAGCTGTTTTTT.

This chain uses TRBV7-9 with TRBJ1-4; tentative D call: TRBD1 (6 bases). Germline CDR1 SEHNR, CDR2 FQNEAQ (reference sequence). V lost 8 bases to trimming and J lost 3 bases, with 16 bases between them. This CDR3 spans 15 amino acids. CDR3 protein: CASHVGGTANEKLFF. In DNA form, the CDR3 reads TGTGCCAGCCACGTAGGGGGTACAGCTAATGAAAAACTGTTTTTT.

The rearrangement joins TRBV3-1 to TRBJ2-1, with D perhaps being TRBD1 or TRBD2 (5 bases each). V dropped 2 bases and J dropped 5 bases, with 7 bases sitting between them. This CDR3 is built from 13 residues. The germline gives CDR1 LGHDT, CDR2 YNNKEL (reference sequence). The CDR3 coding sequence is TGTGCCAGCAGCCAATGGGGGAACAATGAGCAGTTCTTC. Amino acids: CASSQWGNNEQFF.

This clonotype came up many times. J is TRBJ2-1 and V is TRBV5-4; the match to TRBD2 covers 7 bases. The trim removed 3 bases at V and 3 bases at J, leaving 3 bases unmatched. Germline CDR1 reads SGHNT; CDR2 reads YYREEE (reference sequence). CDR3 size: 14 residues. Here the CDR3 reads CASSSGLDYNEQFF. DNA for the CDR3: TGTGCCAGCAGCTCTGGACTAGACTACAATGAGCAGTTCTTC.

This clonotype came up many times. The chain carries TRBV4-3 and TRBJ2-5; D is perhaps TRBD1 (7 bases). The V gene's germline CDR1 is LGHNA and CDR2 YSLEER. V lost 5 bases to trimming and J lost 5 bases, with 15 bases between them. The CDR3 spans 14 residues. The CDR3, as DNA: TGCGCCAGCAGCAGAAACAGGGGAGGTGAGACCCAGTACTTC. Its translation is CASSRNRGGETQYF.

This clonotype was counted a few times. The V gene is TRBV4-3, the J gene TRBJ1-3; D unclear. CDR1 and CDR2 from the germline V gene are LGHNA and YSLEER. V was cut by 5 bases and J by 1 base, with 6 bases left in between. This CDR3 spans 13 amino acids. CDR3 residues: CASSLTSGNTIYF. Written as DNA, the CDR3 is TGCGCCAGCAGCTTGACATCTGGAAACACCATATATTTT.

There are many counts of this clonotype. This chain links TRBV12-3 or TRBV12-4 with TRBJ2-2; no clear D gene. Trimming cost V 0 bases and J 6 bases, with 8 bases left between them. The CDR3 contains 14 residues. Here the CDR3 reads CASSLAGLPGELFF. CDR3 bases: TGTGCCAGCAGTTTAGCAGGGCTCCCCGGGGAGCTGTTTTTT.

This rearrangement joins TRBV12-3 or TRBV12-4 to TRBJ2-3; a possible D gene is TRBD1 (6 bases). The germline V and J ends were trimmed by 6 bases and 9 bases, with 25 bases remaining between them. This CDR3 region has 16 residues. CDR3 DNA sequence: TGTGCCAGCAGGCGTACAGGGAGTACGGTCGGTTGGACGCAGTATTTT. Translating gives CASRRTGSTVGWTQYF.

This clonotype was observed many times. The CDR3 loop is CSVSAGGVNYGYTF. As DNA, the CDR3 is TGCAGTGTATCGGCGGGAGGGGTTAACTATGGCTACACCTTC. V usage is TRBV20-1 and J usage is TRBJ1-2; tentatively, D is TRBD1 (5 bases). Germline CDR1 and CDR2: DFQATT and SNEGSKA (reference sequence). This CDR3 comprises 14 residues. V was trimmed by 7 bases and J by 1 base, leaving 16 bases between them.